This TCR beta chain is from a study of early T cells in non-severe SARS-CoV-2 infection. Study summary: Chains stayed unpaired after sequencing of bulk RNA from unsorted whole blood.

This clonotype was recorded a few times. Its antigen remains unidentified. Study outcomes and limitations: Clonotype matching in VDJdb favored anti-spike CD8 responses and did not capture private and CD4 specificities.

The protocol attached unique molecular identifiers to individual cDNA molecules. TCRdb itself ran the 5' RACE reads through MiXCR, one entry per CDR3 protein. The table records about 64,000 distinct CDR3 sequences, 4% to 5.5% of them present only once. The CDR3 runs to 13 residues. Trimming took 7 bases from V and 7 from J, leaving 12 bases between them. Germline V gene sequence: CDR1 KGHDR, CDR2 SFDVKD. Sequenced material: whole blood. This TCR was recovered from an adult who was a healthcare worker with PCR-confirmed SARS-CoV-2 infection or an uninfected control (not recorded which). The chain joins TRBV24-1 to TRBJ2-2; D is ambiguous. The chain's CDR3 is CATSDHRIGELFF. The CDR3 DNA reads as TGTGCCACCAGCGACCATCGGATCGGGGAGCTGTTTTTT.